This TCR beta chain was captured by sequencing in a study of T cells in Graves' hyperthyroidism and ophthalmopathy. TCR beta CDR3 sequences were amplified from RNA transcripts. When the TCR CDR3 underwent first-round RT-PCR, the HTBI primer set was used. TCRdb called the multiplex PCR reads again in MiXCR, with one record for every CDR3 protein. The table lists hundreds of thousands of distinct CDR3 sequences, just over 35% of them singletons. Points from the study as a whole: Also found in blood were most expanded thyroid clonotypes above 0.001.

These patients, aged 18 to 65, had recently diagnosed hyperthyroidism lasting under 2 months. Points on this clonotype: No antigen is known for it.

This TCR derives from a woman in her thirties or forties with Graves' hyperthyroidism. Sequenced material: blood.

The CDR3 spells CASRDRGGSHYEQYF. The CDR3 nucleotides are TGCGCCAGCAGAGATCGGGGGGGATCCCATTACGAGCAGTACTTC. This chain joins TRBV5-1 and TRBJ2-7; TRBD2 agrees at 8 bases. CDR1 SGHRS and CDR2 YFSETQ come from the germline V gene. V was clipped by 5 bases and J by 4 bases; unmatched bases: 11. This CDR3 is 15 amino acids long.